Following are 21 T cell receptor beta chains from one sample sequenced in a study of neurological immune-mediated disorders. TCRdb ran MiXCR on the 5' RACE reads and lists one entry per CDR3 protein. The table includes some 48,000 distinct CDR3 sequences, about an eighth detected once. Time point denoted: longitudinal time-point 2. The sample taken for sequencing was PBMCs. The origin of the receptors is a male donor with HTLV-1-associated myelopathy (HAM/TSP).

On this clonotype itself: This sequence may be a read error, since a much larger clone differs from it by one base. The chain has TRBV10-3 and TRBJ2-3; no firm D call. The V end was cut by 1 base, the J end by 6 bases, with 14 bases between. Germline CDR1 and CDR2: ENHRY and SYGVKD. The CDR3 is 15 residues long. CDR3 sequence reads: CAISEYVTRVDTQYF. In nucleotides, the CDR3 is TGTGCCATCAGTGAGTATGTGACTCGTGTGGATACGCAGTATTTT.

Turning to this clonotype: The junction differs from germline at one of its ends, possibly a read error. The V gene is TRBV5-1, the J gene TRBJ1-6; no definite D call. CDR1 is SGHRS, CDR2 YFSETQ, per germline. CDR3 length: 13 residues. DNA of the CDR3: TGCGCCAGCAGCGGTGATCCGTCTTCACCCCTCAACTTC. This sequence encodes CASSGDPSSPLNF.

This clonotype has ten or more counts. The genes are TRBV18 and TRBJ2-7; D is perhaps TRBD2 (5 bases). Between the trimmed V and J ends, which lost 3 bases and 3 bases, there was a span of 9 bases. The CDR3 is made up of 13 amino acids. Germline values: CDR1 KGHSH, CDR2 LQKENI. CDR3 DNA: TGTGCCAGCTCACCGCCAGGAGGCTACGAGCAGTACTTC. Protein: CASSPPGGYEQYF. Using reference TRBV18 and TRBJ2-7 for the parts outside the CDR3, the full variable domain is NAGVMQNPRHLVRRRGQEARLRCSPMKGHSHVYWYRQLPEEGLKFMVYLQKENIIDESGMPKERFSAEFPKEGPSILRIQQVVRGDSAAYFCASSPPGGYEQYFGPGTRLTVT.

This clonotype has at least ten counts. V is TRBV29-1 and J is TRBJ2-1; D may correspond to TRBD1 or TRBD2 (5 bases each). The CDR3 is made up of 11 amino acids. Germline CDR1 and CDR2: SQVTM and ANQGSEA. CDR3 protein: CLGTEYNEQFF. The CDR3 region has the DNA TGCTTGGGGACGGAGTACAATGAGCAGTTCTTC.

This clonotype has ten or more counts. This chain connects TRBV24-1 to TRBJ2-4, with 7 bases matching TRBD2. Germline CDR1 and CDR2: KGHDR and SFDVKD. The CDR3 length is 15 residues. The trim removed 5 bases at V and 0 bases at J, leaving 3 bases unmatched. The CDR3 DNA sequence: TGTGCCACCAGTGCCCGGGGGGAAGCCAAAAACATTCAGTACTTC. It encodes CATSARGEAKNIQYF.

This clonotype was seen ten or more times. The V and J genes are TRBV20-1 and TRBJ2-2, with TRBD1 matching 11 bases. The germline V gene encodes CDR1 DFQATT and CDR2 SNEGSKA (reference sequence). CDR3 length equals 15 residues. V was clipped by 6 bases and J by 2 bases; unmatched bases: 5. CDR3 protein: CSARDRGLNTGELFF. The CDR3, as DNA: TGCAGTGCAAGGGACAGGGGGTTAAACACCGGGGAGCTGTTTTTT.

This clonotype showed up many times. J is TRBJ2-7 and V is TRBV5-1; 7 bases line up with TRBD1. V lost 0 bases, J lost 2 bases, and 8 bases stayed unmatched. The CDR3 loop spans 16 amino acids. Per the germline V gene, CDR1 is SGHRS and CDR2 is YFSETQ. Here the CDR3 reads CASSLGLGQGAYEQYF. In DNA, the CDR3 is TGCGCCAGCAGCTTGGGGTTGGGGCAGGGGGCCTACGAGCAGTACTTC.

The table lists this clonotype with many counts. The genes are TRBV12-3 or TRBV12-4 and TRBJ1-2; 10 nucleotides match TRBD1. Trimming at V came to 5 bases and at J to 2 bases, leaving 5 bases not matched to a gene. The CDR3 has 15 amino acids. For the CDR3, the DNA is TGTGCCAGCAGTCGAACGGGACAGGGGAACTATGGCTACACCTTC. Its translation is CASSRTGQGNYGYTF.

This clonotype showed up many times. The CDR3 coding sequence is TGTGCCAGCAGCAAGGACAGGGTCGGACCTTACGAGCAGTACTTC. Its protein product is CASSKDRVGPYEQYF. The rearrangement links TRBV6-5 to TRBJ2-7, with 8 nucleotides matching TRBD1. The germline CDR1 and CDR2 sequences are MNHEY and SVGAGI. Trimming cost V 6 bases and J 4 bases; bases outside gene matches: 11. The CDR3 consists of 15 residues.

This CDR3 reads CSARLAGGQYF. The CDR3 nucleotides are TGCAGTGCAAGACTAGCGGGGGGGCAGTATTTT. The rearrangement joins TRBV20-1 to TRBJ2-3, with 13 bases lining up with TRBD2. The trim removed 6 bases at V and 11 bases at J, leaving 2 bases unmatched. Looked up from germline, CDR1 is DFQATT and CDR2 is SNEGSKA (reference sequence). This CDR3 comprises 11 residues.

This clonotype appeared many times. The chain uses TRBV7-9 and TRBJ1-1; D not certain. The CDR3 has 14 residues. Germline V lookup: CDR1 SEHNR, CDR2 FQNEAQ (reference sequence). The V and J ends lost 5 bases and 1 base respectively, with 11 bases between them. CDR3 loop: CASSPGRANTEAFF. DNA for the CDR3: TGTGCCAGCAGCCCCGGGCGGGCGAACACTGAAGCTTTCTTT.

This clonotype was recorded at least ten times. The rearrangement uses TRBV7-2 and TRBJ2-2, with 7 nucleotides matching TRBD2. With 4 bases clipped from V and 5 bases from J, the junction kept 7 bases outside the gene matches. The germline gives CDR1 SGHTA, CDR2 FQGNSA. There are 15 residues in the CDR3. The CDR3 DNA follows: TGTGCCAGCAGCTCCCCTTGGGGGGGAACCGGGGAGCTGTTTTTT. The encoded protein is CASSSPWGGTGELFF.

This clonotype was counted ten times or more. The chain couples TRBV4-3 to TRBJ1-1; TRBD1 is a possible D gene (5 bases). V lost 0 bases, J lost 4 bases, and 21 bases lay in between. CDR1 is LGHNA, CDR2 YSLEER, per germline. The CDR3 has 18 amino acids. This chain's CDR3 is CASSQDAGTGVRLTEAFF. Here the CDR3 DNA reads TGCGCCAGCAGCCAAGATGCCGGGACCGGGGTACGGCTCACTGAAGCTTTCTTT.

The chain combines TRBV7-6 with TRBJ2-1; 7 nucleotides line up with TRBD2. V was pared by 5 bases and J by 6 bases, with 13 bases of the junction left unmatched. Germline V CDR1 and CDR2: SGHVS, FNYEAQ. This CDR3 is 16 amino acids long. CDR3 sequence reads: CASSRRGAGSANEQFF. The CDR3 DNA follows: TGTGCCAGCAGCCGCCGGGGAGCGGGGTCGGCCAATGAGCAGTTCTTC.

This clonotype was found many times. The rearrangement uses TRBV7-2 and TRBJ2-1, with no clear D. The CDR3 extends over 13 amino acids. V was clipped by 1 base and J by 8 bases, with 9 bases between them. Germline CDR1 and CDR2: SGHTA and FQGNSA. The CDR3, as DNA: TGTGCCAGCAGCTTAGTACACGTTCATGAGCAGTTCTTC. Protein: CASSLVHVHEQFF.

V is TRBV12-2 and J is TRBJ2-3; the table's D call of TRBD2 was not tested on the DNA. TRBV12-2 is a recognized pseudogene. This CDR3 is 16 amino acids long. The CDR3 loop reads CASRQFSGGPTDTQYF. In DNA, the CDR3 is TGTGCAAGTCGCCAATTTAGCGGGGGGCCCACAGATACGCAGTATTTT.

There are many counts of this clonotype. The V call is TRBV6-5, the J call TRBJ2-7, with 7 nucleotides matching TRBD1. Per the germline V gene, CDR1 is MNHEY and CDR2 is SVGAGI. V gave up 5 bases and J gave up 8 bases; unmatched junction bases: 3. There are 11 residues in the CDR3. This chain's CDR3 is CASSEGAKQYF. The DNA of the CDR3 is TGTGCCAGCAGTGAGGGGGCGAAGCAGTACTTC.

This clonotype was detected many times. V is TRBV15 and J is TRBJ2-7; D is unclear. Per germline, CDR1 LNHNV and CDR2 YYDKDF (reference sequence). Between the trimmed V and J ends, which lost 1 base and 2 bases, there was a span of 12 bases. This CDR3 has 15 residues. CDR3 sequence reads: CATSRGRQYTYEQYF. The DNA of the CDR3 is TGTGCCACCAGCAGAGGCAGGCAGTATACCTACGAGCAGTACTTC. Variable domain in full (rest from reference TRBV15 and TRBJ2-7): DAMVIQNPRYQVTQFGKPVTLSCSQTLNHNVMYWYQQKSSQAPKLLFHYYDKDFNNEADTPDNFQSRRPNTSFCFLDIRSPGLGDTAMYLCATSRGRQYTYEQYFGPGTRLTVT.

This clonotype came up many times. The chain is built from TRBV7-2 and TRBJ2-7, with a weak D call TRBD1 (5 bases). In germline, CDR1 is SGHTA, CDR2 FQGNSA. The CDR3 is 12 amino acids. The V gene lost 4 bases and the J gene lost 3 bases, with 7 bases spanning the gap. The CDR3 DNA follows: TGTGCCAGCAGCTCTCAGGGCTACGAGCAGTACTTC. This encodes CASSSQGYEQYF.

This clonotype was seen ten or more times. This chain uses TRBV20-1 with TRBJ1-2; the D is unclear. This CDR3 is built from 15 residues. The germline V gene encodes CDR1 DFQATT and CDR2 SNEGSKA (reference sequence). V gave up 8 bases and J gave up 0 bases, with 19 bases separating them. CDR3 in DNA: TGCAGTCTAACCCCTGGACCGCTTCCTAACTATGGCTACACCTTC. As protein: CSLTPGPLPNYGYTF.

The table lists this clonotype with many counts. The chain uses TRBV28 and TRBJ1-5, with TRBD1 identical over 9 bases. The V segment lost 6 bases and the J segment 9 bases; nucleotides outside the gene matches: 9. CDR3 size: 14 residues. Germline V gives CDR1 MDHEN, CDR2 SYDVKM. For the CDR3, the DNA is TGTGCCAGCAGGTCGACAGGGGGACTTCGGCCCCAGCATTTT. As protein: CASRSTGGLRPQHF. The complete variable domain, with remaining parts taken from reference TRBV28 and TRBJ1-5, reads DVKVTQSSRYLVKRTGEKVFLECVQDMDHENMFWYRQDPGLGLRLIYFSYDVKMKEKGDIPEGYSVSREKKERFSLILESASTNQTSMYLCASRSTGGLRPQHFGDGTRLSIL.